Listed here are 19 T cell receptor beta chains from one sample, sequenced in a study of blood T cell repertoires in COVID-19. Some clones are missing from TCRdb's copy, which holds only in-frame ones; the method was immunoSEQ multiplex PCR. The sample has 20,000 to 25,000 clones, about nine tenths seen once. The sample taken for sequencing was peripheral blood. The receptors stem from a woman in her 70s with active COVID-19.

The chain combines TRBV6-2 or TRBV6-3 with TRBJ1-1, with D hard to call. V was shortened by 0 bases and J by 2 bases, with 4 bases between the two germline ends. Per germline, CDR1 MNHEY and CDR2 SVGEGT. The CDR3 extends over 13 amino acids. CDR3 DNA sequence: TGTGCCAGCAGTTACTCATCAAACACTGAAGCTTTCTTT. This gives the protein CASSYSSNTEAFF.

The rearrangement uses TRBV15 and TRBJ2-1; D is unresolved. V was shortened by 0 bases and J by 0 bases, with 12 bases between the two germline ends. In germline, CDR1 is LNHNV, CDR2 YYDKDF (reference sequence). The CDR3 runs to 17 residues. The CDR3 loop reads CATSRELTVISYNEQFF. CDR3 DNA: TGTGCCACCAGCAGAGAATTAACAGTCATCTCCTACAATGAGCAGTTCTTC.

The chain is built from TRBV7-3 and TRBJ2-5; D unresolved. The CDR3 loop spans 15 amino acids. V was cut by 3 bases and J by 1 base, with 12 bases left in between. The germline V gene encodes CDR1 SGHTA and CDR2 FQGTGA. The CDR3 here is CASSFNGQSQETQYF. CDR3 in DNA: TGTGCCAGCAGCTTTAATGGGCAGAGCCAAGAGACCCAGTACTTC.

The chain combines TRBV11-2 with TRBJ2-3; D is possibly TRBD2 (7 bases). V was pared by 3 bases and J by 1 base, with 14 bases between. This CDR3 comprises 16 residues. Germline values: CDR1 SGHAT, CDR2 FQNNGV. In DNA form, the CDR3 reads TGTGCCAGCAGCTTTAGGGGGGGCCAAGGCACAGATACGCAGTATTTT. It specifies CASSFRGGQGTDTQYF.

The gene calls are TRBV5-5 and TRBJ2-1; 11 bases line up with TRBD2. V shed 1 base, J shed 0 bases, and the junction held 6 bases outside the gene matches. The CDR3 has 18 amino acids. CDR1 SGHKS and CDR2 YYEKEE come from the germline V gene (reference sequence). Here the CDR3 DNA reads TGTGCCAGCAGCTTGACTAGCGGGGGCACCTACTCCTACAATGAGCAGTTCTTC. Translated, it gives CASSLTSGGTYSYNEQFF.

The J gene is TRBJ2-7, the V gene TRBV5-1, with 7 nucleotides matching TRBD1. CDR3 length: 13 residues. CDR1 SGHRS and CDR2 YFSETQ come from the germline V gene. V shed 6 bases, J shed 11 bases, and the junction held 14 bases outside the gene matches. CDR3 nucleotide sequence: TGCGCCAGCACGACCGGGACAGCAAGGCGAAAGTACTTC. Its translation is CASTTGTARRKYF.

The genes are TRBV20-1 and TRBJ2-7; 7 positions agree with TRBD1. Germline V gene lookup returns CDR1 DFQATT and CDR2 SNEGSKA (reference sequence). The length of the CDR3 is 11 residues. The V segment lost 5 bases and the J segment 5 bases; nucleotides outside the gene matches: 3. The CDR3 DNA is TGCAGTGCTTCTGACAGGGACGAGCAGTACTTC. Encoded protein: CSASDRDEQYF.

CDR3 DNA: TGCGCCAGCAGCGAAGGACTAGCGGGGGGGCAAGAGACCCAGTACTTC. Translating gives CASSEGLAGGQETQYF. V gene TRBV5-1 combines with J gene TRBJ2-5; 15 nucleotides agree with TRBD2. This CDR3 contains 16 residues. V was clipped by 4 bases and J by 2 bases; unmatched bases: 3. The germline gives CDR1 SGHRS, CDR2 YFSETQ.

This chain uses TRBV4-2 with TRBJ2-3, with 13 bases identical to TRBD2. CDR1 and CDR2 (germline): LGHNA, YNFKEQ. The length of the CDR3 is 18 residues. Trimming cost V 4 bases and J 0 bases; bases outside gene matches: 7. The CDR3 DNA follows: TGTGCCAGCAGCCCATGGACTAGCGGGGGCCCTAGCACAGATACGCAGTATTTT. Residues: CASSPWTSGGPSTDTQYF.

The rearrangement joins TRBV6-5 to TRBJ1-1, with D hard to call. The ends were cut back, 6 bases at V and 7 bases at J, with 9 bases in the middle. CDR3 length equals 11 residues. CDR1 is MNHEY, CDR2 SVGAGI, per germline. The CDR3 sequence: CASRSGGEAFF. In DNA form, the CDR3 reads TGTGCCAGCAGATCCGGTGGTGAAGCTTTCTTT.

This sequence joins TRBV19 and TRBJ2-1, with 9 bases lining up with TRBD2. The CDR3 covers 13 residues. Germline CDR1 LNHDA, CDR2 SQIVND (reference sequence). V lost 5 bases, J lost 12 bases, and 8 bases stayed unmatched. CDR3 loop: CASSRAGGPPQFF. CDR3 nucleotide sequence: TGTGCCAGTAGTCGGGCGGGGGGGCCTCCGCAGTTCTTC.

The genes are TRBV2 and TRBJ1-5; D remains ambiguous. V was shortened by 3 bases and J by 6 bases, with 15 bases between the two germline ends. The CDR3 contains 15 residues. Per germline, CDR1 SNHLY and CDR2 FYNNEI. CDR3 DNA sequence: TGTGCCAGCAGTGATTCGGGATGGGGAAGTCAGCCCCAGCATTTT. It codes for CASSDSGWGSQPQHF.

V and J are TRBV28 and TRBJ1-5; 10 nucleotides match TRBD1. V gave up 6 bases and J gave up 7 bases; unmatched junction bases: 9. CDR1 is MDHEN and CDR2 is SYDVKM in the germline V gene. The CDR3 runs 15 residues. CDR3 sequence: CASSRTGTGEQPQHF. CDR3 nucleotide sequence: TGTGCCAGCAGCCGAACCGGGACAGGGGAACAGCCCCAGCATTTT. Looking up the rest from reference TRBV28 and TRBJ1-5 gives the full variable domain: DVKVTQSSRYLVKRTGEKVFLECVQDMDHENMFWYRQDPGLGLRLIYFSYDVKMKEKGDIPEGYSVSREKKERFSLILESASTNQTSMYLCASSRTGTGEQPQHFGDGTRLSIL.

The gene calls are TRBV5-1 and TRBJ1-6; 9 nucleotides match TRBD1. Per germline, CDR1 SGHRS and CDR2 YFSETQ. This CDR3 region has 15 residues. J lost 9 bases, V lost 2 bases, and 6 bases had no gene match. The CDR3 nucleotides are TGCGCCAGCAGCTTTGCGGGACAGGGTGGTTCACCCCTCCACTTT. Translating it yields CASSFAGQGGSPLHF. The full variable domain, completed using reference TRBV5-1 and TRBJ1-6, is KAGVTQTPRYLIKTRGQQVTLSCSPISGHRSVSWYQQTPGQGLQFLFEYFSETQRNKGNFPGRFSGRQFSNSRSEMNVSTLELGDSALYLCASSFAGQGGSPLHFGNGTRLTVT.

The chain joins TRBV15 to TRBJ2-3; TRBD2 matches at 10 bases. The CDR3 loop spans 16 amino acids. Germline trimming cut 8 bases from V and 4 bases from J; bases unmatched to any gene: 12. Germline V CDR1 and CDR2: LNHNV, YYDKDF (reference sequence). The chain's CDR3 is CATSRLLAGRADTQYF. In nucleotides, the CDR3 is TGTGCCACCTCAAGGTTACTAGCGGGGCGGGCAGATACGCAGTATTTT. Full variable domain (missing parts from reference TRBV15 and TRBJ2-3): DAMVIQNPRYQVTQFGKPVTLSCSQTLNHNVMYWYQQKSSQAPKLLFHYYDKDFNNEADTPDNFQSRRPNTSFCFLDIRSPGLGDTAMYLCATSRLLAGRADTQYFGPGTRLTVL.

The chain uses TRBV9 and TRBJ2-7; 11 bases agree with TRBD2. The CDR3 covers 15 residues. V gave up 1 base and J gave up 4 bases; unmatched junction bases: 4. CDR1 is SGDLS and CDR2 is YYNGEE in the germline V gene. CDR3 sequence reads: CASSVSSGGSYEQYF. Written as DNA, the CDR3 is TGTGCCAGCAGCGTATCTAGCGGGGGGTCGTACGAGCAGTACTTC.

This chain uses TRBV5-1 with TRBJ2-6; D not certain. Trimming took off 4 bases at V and 3 bases at J, with 5 bases between the two ends. The CDR3 spans 13 residues. The germline CDR1 and CDR2 sequences are SGHRS and YFSETQ. The CDR3 DNA is TGCGCCAGCAGCCCCGGTGGGGCCAACGTCCTGACTTTC. Its protein product is CASSPGGANVLTF.

This clone was recorded once. The V and J genes are TRBV7-2 and TRBJ2-5, with 11 bases lining up with TRBD1. Germline V gene sequence: CDR1 SGHTA, CDR2 FQGNSA. The CDR3 covers 16 residues. Unmatched junction bases numbered 8, after V lost 5 bases and J lost 3 bases. The CDR3 region is CASSPGTGGRKETQYF. In nucleotides, the CDR3 is TGTGCCAGCAGCCCCGGGACAGGGGGAAGAAAAGAGACCCAGTACTTC. The complete variable domain, with remaining parts taken from reference TRBV7-2 and TRBJ2-5, reads GAGVSQSPSNKVTEKGKDVELRCDPISGHTALYWYRQSLGQGLEFLIYFQGNSAPDKSGLPSDRFSAERTGGSVSTLTIQRTQQEDSAVYLCASSPGTGGRKETQYFGPGTRLLVL.

The V and J genes are TRBV9 and TRBJ2-1, with D possibly being TRBD2 (5 bases). V shed 3 bases and J shed 7 bases, with 8 bases lying between them. This CDR3 comprises 12 residues. Per the germline V gene, CDR1 is SGDLS and CDR2 is YYNGEE. In DNA form, the CDR3 reads TGTGCCAGCAGCGCGGACTTGAATGAGCAGTTCTTC. Its protein product is CASSADLNEQFF.